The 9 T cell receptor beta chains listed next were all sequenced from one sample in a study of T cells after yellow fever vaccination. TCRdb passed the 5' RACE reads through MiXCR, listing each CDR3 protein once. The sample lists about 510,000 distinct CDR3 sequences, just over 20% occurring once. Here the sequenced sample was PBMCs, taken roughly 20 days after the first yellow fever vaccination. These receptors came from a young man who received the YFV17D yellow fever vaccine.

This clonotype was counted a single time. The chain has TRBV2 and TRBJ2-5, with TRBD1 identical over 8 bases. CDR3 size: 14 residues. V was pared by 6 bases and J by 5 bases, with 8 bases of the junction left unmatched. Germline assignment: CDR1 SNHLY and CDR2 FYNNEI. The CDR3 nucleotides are TGTGCCAGCAGCGTCCCAGGGGGCGCTGAGACCCAGTACTTC. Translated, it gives CASSVPGGAETQYF.

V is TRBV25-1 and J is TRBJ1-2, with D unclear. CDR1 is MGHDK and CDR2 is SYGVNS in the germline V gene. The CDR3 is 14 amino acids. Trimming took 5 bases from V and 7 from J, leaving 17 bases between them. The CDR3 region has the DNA TGTGCCAGCAGTTTCCCCGGTAGGGATACTGGCTACACCTTC. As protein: CASSFPGRDTGYTF.

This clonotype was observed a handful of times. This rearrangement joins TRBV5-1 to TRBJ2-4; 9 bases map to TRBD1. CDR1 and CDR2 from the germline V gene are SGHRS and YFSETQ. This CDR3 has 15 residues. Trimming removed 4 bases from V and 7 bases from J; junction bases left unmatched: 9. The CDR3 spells CASSMTGTGLNIQYF. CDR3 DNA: TGCGCCAGCAGCATGACCGGGACAGGGCTTAACATTCAGTACTTC.

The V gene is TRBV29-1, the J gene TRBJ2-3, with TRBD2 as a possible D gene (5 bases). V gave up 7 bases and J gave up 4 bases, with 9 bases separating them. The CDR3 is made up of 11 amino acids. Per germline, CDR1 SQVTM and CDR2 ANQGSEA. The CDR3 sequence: CSGASPDTQYF. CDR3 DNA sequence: TGCAGCGGGGCTAGCCCAGATACGCAGTATTTT.

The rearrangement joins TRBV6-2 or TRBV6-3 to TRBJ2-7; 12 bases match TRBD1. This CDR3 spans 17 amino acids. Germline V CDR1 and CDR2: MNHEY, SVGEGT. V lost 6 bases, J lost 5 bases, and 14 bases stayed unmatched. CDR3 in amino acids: CASRGDRGRYGFNEQYF. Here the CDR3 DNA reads TGTGCCAGCAGGGGGGACAGGGGGCGTTACGGGTTCAACGAGCAGTACTTC.

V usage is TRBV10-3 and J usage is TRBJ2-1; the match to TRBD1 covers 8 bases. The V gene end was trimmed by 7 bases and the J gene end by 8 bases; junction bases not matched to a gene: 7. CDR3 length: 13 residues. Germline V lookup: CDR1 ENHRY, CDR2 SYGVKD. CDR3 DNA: TGTGCCATCACGGAGACAGGGGATCATGAGCAGTTCTTC. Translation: CAITETGDHEQFF.

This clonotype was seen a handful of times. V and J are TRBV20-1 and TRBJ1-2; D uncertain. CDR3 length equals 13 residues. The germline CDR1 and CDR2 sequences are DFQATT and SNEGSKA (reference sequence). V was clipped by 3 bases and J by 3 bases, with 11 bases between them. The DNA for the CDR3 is TGCAGTGCTAGGGACCTTGGGGACTATGGCTACACCTTC. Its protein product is CSARDLGDYGYTF.

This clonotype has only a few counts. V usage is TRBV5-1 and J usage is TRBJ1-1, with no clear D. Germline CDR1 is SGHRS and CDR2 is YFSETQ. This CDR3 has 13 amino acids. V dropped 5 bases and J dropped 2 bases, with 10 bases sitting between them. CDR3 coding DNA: TGCGCCAGCAGACTGATGGAAAACACTGAAGCTTTCTTT. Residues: CASRLMENTEAFF.

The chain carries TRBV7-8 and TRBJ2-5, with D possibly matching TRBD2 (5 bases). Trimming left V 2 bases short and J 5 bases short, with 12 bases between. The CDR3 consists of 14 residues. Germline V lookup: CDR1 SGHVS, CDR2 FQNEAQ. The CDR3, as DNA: TGTGCCAGCAGCTTATCACGGGGTACGGAGACCCAGTACTTC. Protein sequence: CASSLSRGTETQYF.